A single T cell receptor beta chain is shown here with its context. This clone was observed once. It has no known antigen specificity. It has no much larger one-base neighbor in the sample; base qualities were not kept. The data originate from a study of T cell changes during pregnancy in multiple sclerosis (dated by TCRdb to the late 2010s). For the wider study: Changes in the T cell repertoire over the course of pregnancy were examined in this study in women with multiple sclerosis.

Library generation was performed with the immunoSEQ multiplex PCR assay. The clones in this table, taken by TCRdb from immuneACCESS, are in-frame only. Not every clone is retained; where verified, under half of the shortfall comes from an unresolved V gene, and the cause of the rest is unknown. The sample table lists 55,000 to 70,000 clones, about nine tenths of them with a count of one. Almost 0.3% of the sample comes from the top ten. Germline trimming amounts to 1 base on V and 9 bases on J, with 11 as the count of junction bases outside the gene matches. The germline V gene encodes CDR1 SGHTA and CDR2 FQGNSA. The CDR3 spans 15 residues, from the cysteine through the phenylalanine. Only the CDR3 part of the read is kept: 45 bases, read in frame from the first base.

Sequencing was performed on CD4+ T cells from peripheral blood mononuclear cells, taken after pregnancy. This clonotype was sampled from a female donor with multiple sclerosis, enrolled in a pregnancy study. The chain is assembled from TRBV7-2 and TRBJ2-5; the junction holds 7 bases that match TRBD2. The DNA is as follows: TGTGCCAGCAGCTTAGGGGCTAGCGGCCCGGTAGCCCAGTACTTC. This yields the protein CASSLGASGPVAQYF.